These 6 T cell receptor beta chains came from one sample sequenced in a study of cytomegalovirus exposure and HLA in healthy donors. The PCR had 60 Vbeta and 13 Jbeta primers. This table comes from immunoSEQ multiplex PCR, and its TCRdb copy is limited to in-frame clones, with some not included. The table lists approximately 93,000 clones. Sequencing used PBMCs. The receptors here all came from a woman aged 25 to 45 in good health and CMV-seronegative.

The genes are TRBV27 and TRBJ2-2; a possible D gene is TRBD2 (5 bases). V was cut by 5 bases and J by 12 bases, with 16 bases left in between. Germline V CDR1 and CDR2: MNHEY, SMNVEV (reference sequence). The CDR3 is made up of 13 amino acids. CDR3 in DNA: TGTGCCAGCAGTGCAAAAAGATCGGGGAAGCTGTTTTTT. Translation gives CASSAKRSGKLFF.

The gene calls are TRBV15 and TRBJ1-4; D unresolved. The CDR3 is 15 amino acids. Germline V CDR1 and CDR2: LNHNV, YYDKDF (reference sequence). Trimming took off 0 bases at V and 7 bases at J, with 12 bases between the two ends. The CDR3 loop is CATSRDQVVGEKLFF. The CDR3 bases are TGTGCCACCAGCAGAGATCAGGTTGTTGGTGAAAAACTGTTTTTT.

This chain uses TRBV28 with TRBJ2-1, with D possibly matching TRBD2 (5 bases). Germline CDR1 is MDHEN and CDR2 is SYDVKM. With 1 base removed from V and 5 bases from J, the gap between germline ends came to 6 bases. CDR3 length: 13 residues. The CDR3 loop reads CASSLSTNNEQFF. Here the CDR3 DNA reads TGTGCCAGCAGTTTATCGACTAACAATGAGCAGTTCTTC. Together with reference TRBV28 and TRBJ2-1, the CDR3 gives the full variable domain: DVKVTQSSRYLVKRTGEKVFLECVQDMDHENMFWYRQDPGLGLRLIYFSYDVKMKEKGDIPEGYSVSREKKERFSLILESASTNQTSMYLCASSLSTNNEQFFGPGTRLTVL.

This rearrangement joins TRBV5-1 to TRBJ2-5, with TRBD2 matching 11 bases. V lost 4 bases and J lost 5; bases outside the gene matches: 7. CDR1 and CDR2 (germline): SGHRS, YFSETQ. The CDR3 totals 15 residues. The CDR3: CASSILAGAGETQYF. In DNA, the CDR3 is TGCGCCAGCAGCATACTAGCGGGGGCGGGGGAGACCCAGTACTTC. Drawing the rest from reference TRBV5-1 and TRBJ2-5, the complete variable domain is KAGVTQTPRYLIKTRGQQVTLSCSPISGHRSVSWYQQTPGQGLQFLFEYFSETQRNKGNFPGRFSGRQFSNSRSEMNVSTLELGDSALYLCASSILAGAGETQYFGPGTRLLVL.

This chain connects TRBV4-2 to TRBJ2-7; TRBD2 aligns across 8 bases. With 4 bases clipped from V and 3 bases from J, the junction kept 14 bases outside the gene matches. The germline gives CDR1 LGHNA, CDR2 YNFKEQ. CDR3 length: 17 residues. CDR3 in amino acids: CASSRVAGYGRDYEQYF. The DNA for the CDR3 is TGTGCCAGCAGCCGTGTGGCTGGGTACGGGAGGGACTACGAGCAGTACTTC.

V gene TRBV7-3 combines with J gene TRBJ1-1; 7 bases fit TRBD1. Germline assignment: CDR1 SGHTA and CDR2 FQGTGA. The CDR3 is made up of 14 amino acids. J gave up 6 bases and V 5 bases, and 9 bases lay outside the gene matches. CDR3 in amino acids: CASSPTGSLAEAFF. DNA for the CDR3: TGTGCCAGCAGCCCGACAGGGAGTTTGGCTGAAGCTTTCTTT.